This TCR beta chain is drawn from a study of CD8 T cells in Susac syndrome (dated by TCRdb to about 2019). Regarding the complete study: Among the sequenced Susac syndrome patients, about six had clinically active disease and about eight were in clinical remission. At blood withdrawal, Susac syndrome patients were therapy-naive, treated with corticosteroids (with IVIg additionally given to some), or treated with IVIg alone. Repertoire sequencing was used to test whether CD8+ T cell activation and differentiation in Susac syndrome was antigen driven. The study compared CD8+ T cell repertoire clonality among approximately twelve healthy donors, approximately 14 Susac syndrome patients and roughly 15 multiple sclerosis patients.

As concerns this clonotype: There is no known antigen for this receptor. Per-base qualities were not stored, and no clone one base away is much larger.

High-throughput TCR beta sequencing profiled peripheral blood CD8+ and CD4+ T cells from healthy donors, Susac syndrome patients and multiple sclerosis patients. Recently defined diagnostic criteria for definite or probable disease were met by the Susac syndrome patients. Bulk CD8+ and CD4+ T cells were purified by magnetic negative isolation, whereas CD8+ TEMRA cells were enriched by FACS. Blood was collected in EDTA tubes and processed within 24 hours, with PBMCs isolated through density gradient centrifugation. PBMCs intended for TCR sequencing were cryopreserved in liquid nitrogen and thawed later in a water bath at 37 degrees C. A purity of at least 90% was achieved for sorted or isolated CD4+, CD8+ and CD8+ TEMRA cells. V is shortened by 5 bases, J by 4 bases, and the region joining them spans 14 bases. Reading from cysteine to phenylalanine, the CDR3 counts 14 amino acids. Only the CDR3 DNA is retained, 42 bases long and in frame from the first base. Reading the germline V gene (reference sequence) gives CDR1 SEHNR and CDR2 FQNEAQ.

RNA was extracted using the RNeasy kit, and roughly 0.45 to 1 microgram was reverse transcribed with random hexamers. The immunoSEQ multiplex PCR assay, covering 54 Vbeta and 13 Jbeta segments, was used to amplify TCR beta CDR3 regions. PCR amplification bias was corrected using a synthetic template baseline for primer optimization and computational correction. On the authors' methods: Reads were assigned to V, D and J genes according to IMGT and analyzed in immunoSEQ Analyzer, with only productive sequences retained. To calculate clonality, Shannon entropy was normalized by log2 of the number of productive unique sequences and then subtracted from one. For each patient and control, public and private clones were evaluated within the 100 most prevalent clones. Susac-specific clones were defined as absent from healthy and MS cohorts, about 1,100 published viral clones and other ImmuneACCESS disease sequences. In-frame beta chains were kept once TCRdb had trimmed the public reads at Q25 with fastp and called clones with MiXCR. Under each unique CDR3 protein, matching rows form one entry showing the most common genes and DNA. The V and J calls were determined by TCRdb, not by the authors. The sample table holds fewer than 90,000 distinct CDR3 sequences, of which approximately 93% were seen once. Of the sample, around 0.45% is held by the ten largest clones.

The full study reports these points: In the total CD8+ and CD8+ TEMRA repertoires, about 16 and five Susac-specific public clones, respectively, were identified. The study acknowledged that relatively few individuals were included in the TCR sequencing and HLA analysis. Clonal expansion was seen in Susac syndrome CD8+ repertoires, peaking in CD8+ TEMRA cells and being greater in clinically active patients than in remitting ones.

The sequenced sample was CD8+ T cells from PBMCs. This TCR was sampled from a human donor with Susac syndrome. The chain is assembled from TRBV7-9 and TRBJ1-1; the D gene identity is not certain. The CDR3 region has the sequence CASSTLPGITEAFF. The base sequence is TGTGCCAGCAGCACACTCCCGGGAATCACTGAAGCTTTCTTT. Reference TRBV7-9 and TRBJ1-1 proteins supply the regions before and after the CDR3; the full variable domain is: DTGVSQNPRHKITKRGQNVTFRCDPISEHNRLYWYRQTLGQGPEFLTYFQNEAQLEKSRLLSDRFSAERPKGSFSTLEIQRTEQGDSAMYLCASSTLPGITEAFFGQGTRLTVV.